Following are 26 T cell receptor beta chains from one sample sequenced in a study of cytomegalovirus exposure and HLA in healthy donors. Use of 60 Vbeta and 13 Jbeta primers characterized the PCR. Some clones are missing from TCRdb's copy, which holds only in-frame ones; the method was immunoSEQ multiplex PCR. The sample has more than 75,000 clones, around 80% seen once. Sequencing was done on a sample of PBMCs. These receptors were obtained from a man aged 25 to 45 in good health and CMV-seronegative.

The V and J genes are TRBV7-2 and TRBJ2-5, with a weak D call TRBD1 (5 bases). The germline V and J ends were trimmed by 5 bases and 0 bases, with 10 bases remaining between them. CDR1 and CDR2 (germline): SGHTA, FQGNSA. This CDR3 region has 14 residues. CDR3 sequence reads: CASSTRQHQETQYF. CDR3 DNA: TGTGCCAGCAGCACCCGACAGCACCAAGAGACCCAGTACTTC.

The chain joins TRBV6-1 to TRBJ1-4; 8 bases fit TRBD1. This CDR3 has 12 amino acids. CDR1 MNHNS and CDR2 SASEGT come from the germline V gene. After removal of 6 bases from V and 14 bases from J, the junction contained 8 bases not matched to a gene. Written as DNA, the CDR3 is TGTGCCAGCAGGCCAAGTCGGACAGGGCTGTTTTTT. Its translation: CASRPSRTGLFF.

This clone turned up a few times. V usage is TRBV4-1 and J usage is TRBJ2-7, with TRBD2 matching over 7 bases. J was trimmed by 3 bases and V by 4 bases; bases with no gene match: 15. The germline CDR1 and CDR2 sequences are MGHRA and YSYEKL. CDR3 length equals 17 residues. Here the CDR3 reads CASSLTNLGGGFYEQYF. As DNA, the CDR3 is TGCGCCAGCAGCCTCACCAACCTCGGCGGGGGATTCTACGAGCAGTACTTC.

The chain uses TRBV5-1 and TRBJ2-3; tentative D call: TRBD2 (5 bases). Germline V CDR1 and CDR2: SGHRS, YFSETQ. V lost 6 bases and J lost 3, with 11 bases in between. The CDR3 has 13 amino acids. The CDR3: CASKGLPTDTQYF. The DNA for the CDR3 is TGCGCCAGCAAAGGACTTCCAACAGATACGCAGTATTTT.

The rearrangement joins TRBV6-5 to TRBJ1-1, with D unclear. The CDR3 runs 13 residues. V lost 1 base and J 2 bases, leaving 5 bases between the germline ends. CDR1 and CDR2 (germline): MNHEY, SVGAGI. The CDR3 spells CASSYFGNTEAFF. The CDR3 nucleotides are TGTGCCAGCAGTTACTTCGGTAACACTGAAGCTTTCTTT.

J is TRBJ1-2 and V is TRBV6-5; a possible D gene is TRBD1 (5 bases). The CDR3 runs to 15 residues. The V gene's germline CDR1 is MNHEY and CDR2 SVGAGI. V lost 4 bases, J lost 5 bases, and 17 bases lay in between. Here the CDR3 reads CASSSLTGEGYGYTF. The CDR3 DNA reads TGTGCCAGCAGTTCCCTAACGGGGGAAGGGTATGGCTACACCTTC.

The V and J genes are TRBV6-5 and TRBJ1-2; the D gene is possibly TRBD1 (5 bases). The CDR3 is 14 amino acids. Trimming stripped 6 bases from V and 2 bases from J, with 13 bases between. The germline V gene has CDR1 MNHEY and CDR2 SVGAGI. Here the CDR3 DNA reads TGTGCCAGCAGACCCAGGGTGGAGAACTATGGCTACACCTTC. It translates to CASRPRVENYGYTF.

V gene TRBV28 combines with J gene TRBJ2-7; 9 nucleotides match TRBD1. The CDR3 sequence is 15 residues long. Germline assignment: CDR1 MDHEN and CDR2 SYDVKM. J was trimmed by 5 bases and V by 4 bases; bases with no gene match: 9. The CDR3 sequence is CASSSIKQGAHEQYF. CDR3 coding DNA: TGTGCCAGCAGTTCCATAAAACAGGGGGCCCACGAGCAGTACTTC.

This clone was seen a handful of times. This sequence joins TRBV5-6 and TRBJ1-5; 7 bases align to TRBD1. V was clipped by 2 bases and J by 1 base; unmatched bases: 6. Germline V gene sequence: CDR1 SGHDT, CDR2 YYEEEE. The CDR3 consists of 16 residues. CDR3 bases: TGTGCCAGCAGCTTAGGACAGGCCCTCAGCAATCAGCCCCAGCATTTT. As protein: CASSLGQALSNQPQHF.

A single count supports this clone. The chain carries TRBV29-1 and TRBJ1-4, with D possibly matching TRBD1 (5 bases). This CDR3 is built from 12 residues. Per germline, CDR1 SQVTM and CDR2 ANQGSEA. The V end lost 5 bases, the J end lost 8 bases, and 12 bases lay between the germline ends. The CDR3 region has the DNA TGCAGCGTTCTCTCAGGGCGCGAAAAACTGTTTTTT. It codes for CSVLSGREKLFF.

This clone has a single count. The J gene is TRBJ1-1, the V gene TRBV4-3; 11 positions agree with TRBD1. In germline, CDR1 is LGHNA, CDR2 YSLEER. The CDR3 loop spans 16 amino acids. Germline trimming cut 4 bases from V and 4 bases from J; bases unmatched to any gene: 8. This CDR3 is CASSLGQGAGGTEAFF. Written as DNA, the CDR3 is TGCGCCAGCAGCCTCGGACAGGGGGCCGGAGGCACTGAAGCTTTCTTT.

The chain has TRBV6-5 and TRBJ2-2; D is ambiguous. This CDR3 comprises 12 residues. V was shortened by 4 bases and J by 6 bases, with 6 bases between the two germline ends. Germline loops: CDR1 MNHEY, CDR2 SVGAGI. The CDR3 sequence is CASSSRAGELFF. The CDR3 DNA is TGTGCCAGCAGTTCACGCGCCGGGGAGCTGTTTTTT.

V usage is TRBV7-8 and J usage is TRBJ2-5; D remains unclear. Germline CDR1 and CDR2: SGHVS and FQNEAQ. V gave up 4 bases and J gave up 5 bases, with 23 bases separating them. CDR3 length equals 17 residues. The CDR3 loop is CASSSLRLNAARETQYF. The CDR3, as DNA: TGTGCCAGCAGCTCCCTACGGCTAAACGCGGCTAGGGAGACCCAGTACTTC.

This chain links TRBV15 with TRBJ2-7; 7 nucleotides agree with TRBD1. This CDR3 contains 13 residues. Looked up from germline, CDR1 is LNHNV and CDR2 is YYDKDF (reference sequence). V lost 0 bases, J lost 4 bases, and 0 bases stayed unmatched. This CDR3 reads CATSRETGYEQYF. The CDR3 DNA reads as TGTGCCACCAGCAGAGAGACAGGGTACGAGCAGTACTTC.

The rearrangement joins TRBV6-1 to TRBJ1-2; TRBD1 aligns across 7 bases. The CDR3 runs to 16 residues. The V segment lost 1 base and the J segment 5 bases; nucleotides outside the gene matches: 10. CDR1 is MNHNS, CDR2 SASEGT, per germline. CDR3 nucleotides: TGTGCCAGCAGTGAAGACAGGGGCGGTCATTGGTATGGCTACACCTTC. Amino acids: CASSEDRGGHWYGYTF.

The chain recombines TRBV5-1 with TRBJ1-2; 8 bases agree with TRBD1. CDR3 length equals 15 residues. With 4 bases clipped from V and 4 bases from J, the junction kept 9 bases outside the gene matches. The germline V gene has CDR1 SGHRS and CDR2 YFSETQ. The DNA for the CDR3 is TGCGCCAGCAGCCAAGCGGGACAGGAGACCTATGGCTACACCTTC. This gives the protein CASSQAGQETYGYTF.

The V call is TRBV9, the J call TRBJ2-5; weak D call: TRBD2 (6 bases). The CDR3 consists of 17 residues. Trimming left V 0 bases short and J 5 bases short, with 20 bases between. Germline assignment: CDR1 SGDLS and CDR2 YYNGEE. CDR3 amino acids: CASSVGGELTVEETQYF. The CDR3 bases are TGTGCCAGCAGCGTAGGCGGGGAGTTAACCGTGGAGGAGACCCAGTACTTC.

The chain joins TRBV27 to TRBJ2-3; 13 bases align to TRBD2. The CDR3 is 16 amino acids. J was trimmed by 5 bases and V by 4 bases; bases with no gene match: 6. CDR1 is MNHEY and CDR2 is SMNVEV in the germline V gene (reference sequence). The CDR3 sequence: CASSSLAGGPGDTQYF. For the CDR3, the DNA is TGTGCCAGCAGTTCACTAGCGGGAGGGCCCGGAGATACGCAGTATTTT.

This rearrangement joins TRBV7-9 to TRBJ1-3, with D uncertain. The length of the CDR3 is 14 residues. V was cut by 6 bases and J by 2 bases, with 11 bases left in between. CDR1 SEHNR and CDR2 FQNEAQ come from the germline V gene (reference sequence). In nucleotides, the CDR3 is TGTGCCAGCAGATCCCTGGAGACTGGAAACACCATATATTTT. Its translation: CASRSLETGNTIYF.

The chain recombines TRBV7-2 with TRBJ1-2; TRBD1 aligns across 7 bases. CDR3 length: 16 residues. Germline-derived CDR1 and CDR2 are SGHTA and FQGNSA. After removal of 5 bases from V and 6 bases from J, the junction contained 15 bases not matched to a gene. In DNA form, the CDR3 reads TGTGCCAGCAGCCCATCCGGGACAGCAAAAATCGATGGCTACACCTTC. Its translation is CASSPSGTAKIDGYTF.

With regard to this clone: At the DNA level, this CDR3 is encoded by other sequences in the same sample as well. The gene calls are TRBV6-4 and TRBJ2-3; 8 bases match TRBD2. The length of the CDR3 is 15 residues. Trimming cost V 3 bases and J 5 bases; bases outside gene matches: 7. CDR1 is MRHNA and CDR2 is SNTAGT in the germline V gene. CDR3 loop: CASSETSGGGDTQYF. CDR3 coding DNA: TGTGCCAGCAGTGAAACTAGCGGTGGCGGAGATACGCAGTATTTT.

The V gene is TRBV5-1, the J gene TRBJ2-1; D might be TRBD2 (5 bases). Germline lookup yields CDR1 SGHRS and CDR2 YFSETQ. The CDR3 length is 16 residues. Trimming took off 2 bases at V and 0 bases at J, with 12 bases between the two ends. The CDR3 sequence: CASSFIPSSSYNEQFF. The CDR3 DNA reads TGCGCCAGCAGCTTCATACCTAGCAGCTCCTACAATGAGCAGTTCTTC.

The genes are TRBV19 and TRBJ2-1; D not certain. The germline V gene has CDR1 LNHDA and CDR2 SQIVND (reference sequence). V was cut by 1 base and J by 7 bases, with 5 bases left in between. The CDR3 spans 12 residues. The CDR3 loop is CASSIARNEQFF. In DNA form, the CDR3 reads TGTGCCAGTAGTATAGCGCGAAATGAGCAGTTCTTC.

The V gene is TRBV4-3, the J gene TRBJ1-5; 9 bases map to TRBD1. The CDR3 contains 14 residues. Looked up from germline, CDR1 is LGHNA and CDR2 is YSLEER. Trimming removed 5 bases from V and 5 bases from J; junction bases left unmatched: 4. Here the CDR3 reads CASSADRGYQPQHF. The CDR3 DNA reads as TGCGCCAGCAGCGCCGACAGGGGGTATCAGCCCCAGCATTTT.

V and J are TRBV4-1 and TRBJ2-2, with TRBD1 identical over 9 bases. Per the germline V gene, CDR1 is MGHRA and CDR2 is YSYEKL. Trimming took 3 bases from V and 3 from J; bases not matched to a gene: 2. The CDR3 consists of 15 residues. The DNA for the CDR3 is TGCGCCAGCAGCCATGGGACAGGGTACACCGGGGAGCTGTTTTTT. Protein: CASSHGTGYTGELFF.

The chain combines TRBV4-3 with TRBJ2-2; D might be TRBD2 (6 bases). This CDR3 region has 20 residues. The V gene's germline CDR1 is LGHNA and CDR2 YSLEER. Trimming removed 3 bases at V and 0 bases at J, with 23 bases between. The CDR3 DNA is TGCGCCAGCAGCCAGGTGGGAGGCAGATCACGAACCGCGAACACCGGGGAGCTGTTTTTT. It yields the protein CASSQVGGRSRTANTGELFF.